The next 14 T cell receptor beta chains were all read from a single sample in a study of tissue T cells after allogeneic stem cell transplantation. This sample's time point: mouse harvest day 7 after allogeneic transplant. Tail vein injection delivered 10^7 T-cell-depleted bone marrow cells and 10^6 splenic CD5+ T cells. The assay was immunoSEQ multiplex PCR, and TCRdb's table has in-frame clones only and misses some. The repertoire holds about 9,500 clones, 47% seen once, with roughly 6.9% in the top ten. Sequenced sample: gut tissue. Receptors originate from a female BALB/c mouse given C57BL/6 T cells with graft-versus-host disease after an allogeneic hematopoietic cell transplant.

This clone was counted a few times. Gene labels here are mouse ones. The CDR3 loop is CASSLGQGTLYF. The part of the CDR3 DNA that was read is TGTGCCAGCAGTCTCGGACAGGGCACCTTGTAC. The J gene is TRBJ2-4, the V gene TRBV24, with 8 bases identical to TRBD1. The CDR3 goes on 1 residue after the read ends, and that part is filled in from the germline J gene. Germline V gives CDR1 KGHTA, CDR2 FRNEEI. After removal of 3 bases from V and 8 bases from J, the junction contained 1 base not matched to a gene. The CDR3 covers 12 residues.

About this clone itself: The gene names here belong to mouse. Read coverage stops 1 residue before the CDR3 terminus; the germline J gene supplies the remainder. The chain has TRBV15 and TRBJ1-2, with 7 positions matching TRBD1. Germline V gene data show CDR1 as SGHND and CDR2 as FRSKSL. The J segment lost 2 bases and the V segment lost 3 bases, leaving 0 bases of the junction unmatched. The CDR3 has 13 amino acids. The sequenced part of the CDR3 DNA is TGTGCCAGCAGTTTGACAGGGAACTCCGACTACACC. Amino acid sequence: CASSLTGNSDYT. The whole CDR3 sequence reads CASSLTGNSDYTF.

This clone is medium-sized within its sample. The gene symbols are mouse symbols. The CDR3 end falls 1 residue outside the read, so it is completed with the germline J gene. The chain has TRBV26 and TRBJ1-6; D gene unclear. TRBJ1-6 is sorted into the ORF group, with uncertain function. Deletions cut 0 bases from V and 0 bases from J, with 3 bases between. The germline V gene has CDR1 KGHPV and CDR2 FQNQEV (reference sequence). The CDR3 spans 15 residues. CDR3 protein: CASSLSVSYNSPLYF. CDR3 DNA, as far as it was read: TGTGCCAGCAGTCTGTCGGTTTCCTATAATTCGCCCCTCTAC.

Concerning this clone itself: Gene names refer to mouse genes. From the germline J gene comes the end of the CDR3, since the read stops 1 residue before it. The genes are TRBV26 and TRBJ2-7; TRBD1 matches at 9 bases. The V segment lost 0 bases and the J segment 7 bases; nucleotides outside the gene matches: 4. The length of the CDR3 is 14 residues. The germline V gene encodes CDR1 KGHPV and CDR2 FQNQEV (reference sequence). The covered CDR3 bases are TGTGCCAGCAGTCTGTCGACAGGGGGAGAGGAACAGTAC. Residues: CASSLSTGGEEQY. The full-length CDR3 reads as CASSLSTGGEEQYF.

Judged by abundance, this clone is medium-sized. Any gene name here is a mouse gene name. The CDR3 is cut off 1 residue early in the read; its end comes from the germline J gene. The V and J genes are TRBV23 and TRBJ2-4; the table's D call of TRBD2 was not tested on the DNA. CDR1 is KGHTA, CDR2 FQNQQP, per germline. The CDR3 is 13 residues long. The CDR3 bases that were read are TGCTCCAGCAGTCCGACTAGTCAAAACACCTTGTAC. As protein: CSSSPTSQNTLY. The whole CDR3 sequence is CSSSPTSQNTLYF.

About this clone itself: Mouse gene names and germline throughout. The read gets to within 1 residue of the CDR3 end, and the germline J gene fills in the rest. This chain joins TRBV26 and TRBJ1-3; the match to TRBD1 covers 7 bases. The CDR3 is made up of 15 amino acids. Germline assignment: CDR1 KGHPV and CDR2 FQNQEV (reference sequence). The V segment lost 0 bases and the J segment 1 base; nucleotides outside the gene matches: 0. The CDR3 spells CASSLSGGSGNTLYF. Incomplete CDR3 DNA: TGTGCCAGCAGTCTGTCAGGGGGCTCTGGAAATACGCTCTAT.

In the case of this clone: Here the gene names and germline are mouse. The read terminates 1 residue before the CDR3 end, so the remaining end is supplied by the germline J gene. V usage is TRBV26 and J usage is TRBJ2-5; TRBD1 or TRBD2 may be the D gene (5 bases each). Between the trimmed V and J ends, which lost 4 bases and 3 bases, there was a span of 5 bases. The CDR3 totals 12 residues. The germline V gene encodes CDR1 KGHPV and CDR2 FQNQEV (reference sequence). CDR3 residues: CASSRGQDTQYF. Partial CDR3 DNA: TGTGCCAGCAGTCGGGGGCAAGACACCCAGTAC.

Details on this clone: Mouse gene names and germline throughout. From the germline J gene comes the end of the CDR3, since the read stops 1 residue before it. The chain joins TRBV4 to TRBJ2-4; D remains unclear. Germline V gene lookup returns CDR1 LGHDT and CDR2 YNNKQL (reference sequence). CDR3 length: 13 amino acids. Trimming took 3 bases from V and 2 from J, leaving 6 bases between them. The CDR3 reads CASSYGLQNTLYF. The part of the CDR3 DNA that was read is TGTGCCAGCAGCTATGGGCTTCAAAACACCTTGTAC.

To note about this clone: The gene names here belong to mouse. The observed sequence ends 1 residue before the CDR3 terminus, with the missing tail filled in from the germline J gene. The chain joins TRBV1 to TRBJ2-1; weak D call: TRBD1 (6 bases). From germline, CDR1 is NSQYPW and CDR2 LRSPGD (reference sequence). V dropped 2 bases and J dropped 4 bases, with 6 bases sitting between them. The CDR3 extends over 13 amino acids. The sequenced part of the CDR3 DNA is TGCACCTGCAGTGCACAGGGGTATGCTGAGCAGTTC. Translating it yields CTCSAQGYAEQF. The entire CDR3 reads CTCSAQGYAEQFF.

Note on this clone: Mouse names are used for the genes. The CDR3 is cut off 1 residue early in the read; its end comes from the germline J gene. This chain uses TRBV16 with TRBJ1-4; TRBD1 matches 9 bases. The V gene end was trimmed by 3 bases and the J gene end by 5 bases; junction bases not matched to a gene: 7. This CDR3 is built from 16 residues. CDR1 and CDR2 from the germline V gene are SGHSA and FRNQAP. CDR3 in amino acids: CASSFLGQGWNERLFF. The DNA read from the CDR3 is TGTGCAAGCAGCTTTCTCGGACAGGGGTGGAACGAAAGATTATTT.

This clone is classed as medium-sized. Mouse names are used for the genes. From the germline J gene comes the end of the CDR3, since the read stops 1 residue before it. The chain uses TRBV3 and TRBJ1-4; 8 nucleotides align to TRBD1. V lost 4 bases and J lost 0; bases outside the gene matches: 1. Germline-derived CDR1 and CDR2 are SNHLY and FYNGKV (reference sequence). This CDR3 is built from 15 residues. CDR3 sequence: CASSSDRVSNERLFF. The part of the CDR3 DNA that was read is TGTGCCAGCAGCTCGGACAGGGTTTCCAACGAAAGATTATTT.

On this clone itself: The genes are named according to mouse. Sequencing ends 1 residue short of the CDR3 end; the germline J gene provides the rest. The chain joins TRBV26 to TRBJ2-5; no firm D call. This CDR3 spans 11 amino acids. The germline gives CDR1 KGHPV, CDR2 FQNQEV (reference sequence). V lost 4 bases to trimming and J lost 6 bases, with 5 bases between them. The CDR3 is CASSPRDTQYF. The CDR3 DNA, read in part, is TGTGCCAGCAGTCCCCGTGACACCCAGTAC.

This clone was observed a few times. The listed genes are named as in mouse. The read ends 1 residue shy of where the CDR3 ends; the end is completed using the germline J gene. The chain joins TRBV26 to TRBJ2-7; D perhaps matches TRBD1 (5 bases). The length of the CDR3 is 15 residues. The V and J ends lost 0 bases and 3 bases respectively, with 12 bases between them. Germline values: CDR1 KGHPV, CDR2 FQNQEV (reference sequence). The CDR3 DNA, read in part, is TGTGCCAGCAGTCTGTCGAGTCAGGGCGACTATGAACAGTAC. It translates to CASSLSSQGDYEQY. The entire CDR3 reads CASSLSSQGDYEQYF. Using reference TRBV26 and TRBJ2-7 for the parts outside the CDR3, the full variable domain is NSKVIQTPRYLVKGQGQKAKMRCIPEKGHPVVFWYQQNKNNEFKFLINFQNQEVLQQIDMTEKRFSAECPSNSPCSLEIQSSEAGDSALYLCASSLSSQGDYEQYFGPGTRLTVL.

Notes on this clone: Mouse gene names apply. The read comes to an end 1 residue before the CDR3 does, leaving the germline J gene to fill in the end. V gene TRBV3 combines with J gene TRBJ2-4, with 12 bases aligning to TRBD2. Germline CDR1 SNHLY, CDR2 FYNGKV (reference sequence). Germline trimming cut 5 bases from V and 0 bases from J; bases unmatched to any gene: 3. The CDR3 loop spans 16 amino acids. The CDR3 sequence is CASSGTGGISQNTLYF. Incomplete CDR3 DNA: TGTGCCAGCAGCGGGACTGGGGGGATTAGTCAAAACACCTTGTAC.